These 5 T cell receptor beta chains came from one sample sequenced in a study of T cells in localized non-small cell lung cancer. Clones were sequenced by immunoSEQ multiplex PCR, and TCRdb holds only the in-frame ones, with some missing. The table lists over 70,000 clones, roughly 93% of them singletons. Source: PBMCs, taken before any cancer treatment. The receptors were gathered from a woman between 35 and 75 years old with stage II squamous cell lung carcinoma.

The chain recombines TRBV6-1 with TRBJ2-7; D is possibly TRBD2 (5 bases). The germline V gene encodes CDR1 MNHNS and CDR2 SASEGT. V lost 1 base and J 0 bases, leaving 13 bases between the germline ends. The CDR3 is made up of 16 amino acids. Here the CDR3 DNA reads TGTGCCAGCAGTGAAGAGGAGGTTGGTAGCTCCTACGAGCAGTACTTC. Amino acid sequence: CASSEEEVGSSYEQYF.

The rearrangement joins TRBV20-1 to TRBJ2-3; possible D gene TRBD1, 6 bases. This CDR3 has 11 residues. V was clipped by 6 bases and J by 3 bases, with 7 bases between them. Germline lookup yields CDR1 DFQATT and CDR2 SNEGSKA (reference sequence). The CDR3 loop reads CSAQGTDTQYF. For the CDR3, the DNA is TGCAGTGCGCAGGGGACAGATACGCAGTATTTT.

The chain carries TRBV19 and TRBJ1-5, with a tentative D call TRBD1 (5 bases). Germline assignment: CDR1 LNHDA and CDR2 SQIVND (reference sequence). V was pared by 5 bases and J by 6 bases, with 17 bases between. There are 15 residues in the CDR3. The CDR3: CASSASWGKGQPQHF. The CDR3 DNA reads as TGTGCCAGTAGTGCTTCTTGGGGGAAGGGTCAGCCCCAGCATTTT.

The chain has TRBV9 and TRBJ1-1; 7 bases line up with TRBD1. This CDR3 is built from 14 residues. Germline V gives CDR1 SGDLS, CDR2 YYNGEE. Unmatched junction bases numbered 6, after V lost 4 bases and J lost 3 bases. This chain's CDR3 is CASSPSTGDTEAFF. CDR3 nucleotides: TGTGCCAGCAGCCCAAGTACAGGGGACACTGAAGCTTTCTTT.

The V gene is TRBV18, the J gene TRBJ1-2, with D unclear. Trimming removed 5 bases from V and 5 bases from J, with 9 bases in between. CDR1 and CDR2 from the germline V gene are KGHSH and LQKENI. This CDR3 has 12 residues. In DNA, the CDR3 is TGTGCCAGCTCATCGGACCTATATGGCTACACCTTC. It encodes CASSSDLYGYTF.